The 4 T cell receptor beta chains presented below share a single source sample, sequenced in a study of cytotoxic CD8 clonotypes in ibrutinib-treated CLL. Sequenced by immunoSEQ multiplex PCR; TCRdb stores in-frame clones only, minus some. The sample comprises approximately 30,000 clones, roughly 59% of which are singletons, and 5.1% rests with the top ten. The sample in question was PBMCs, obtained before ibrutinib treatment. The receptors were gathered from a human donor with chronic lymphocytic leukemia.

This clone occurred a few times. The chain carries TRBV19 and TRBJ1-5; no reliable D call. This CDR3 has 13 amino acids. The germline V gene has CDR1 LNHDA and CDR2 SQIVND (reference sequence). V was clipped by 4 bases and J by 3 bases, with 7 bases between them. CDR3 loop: CASSTWINQPQHF. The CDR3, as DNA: TGTGCCAGTAGTACATGGATCAATCAGCCCCAGCATTTT. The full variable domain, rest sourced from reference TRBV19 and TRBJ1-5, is DGGITQSPKYLFRKEGQNVTLSCEQNLNHDAMYWYRQDPGQGLRLIYYSQIVNDFQKGDIAEGYSVSREKKESFPLTVTSAQKNPTAFYLCASSTWINQPQHFGDGTRLSIL.

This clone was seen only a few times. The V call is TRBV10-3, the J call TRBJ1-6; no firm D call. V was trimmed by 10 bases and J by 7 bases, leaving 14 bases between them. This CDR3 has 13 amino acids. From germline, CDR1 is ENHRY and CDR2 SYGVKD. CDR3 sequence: CASQTGGNSPLHF. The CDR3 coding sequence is TGTGCCAGTCAGACGGGAGGCAATTCACCCCTCCACTTT.

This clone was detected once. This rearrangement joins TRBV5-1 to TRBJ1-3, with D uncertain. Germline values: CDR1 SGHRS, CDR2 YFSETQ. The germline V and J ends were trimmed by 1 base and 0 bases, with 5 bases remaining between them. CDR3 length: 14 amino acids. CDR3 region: CASSLSFSGNTIYF. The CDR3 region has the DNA TGCGCCAGCAGCTTGAGTTTCTCTGGAAACACCATATATTTT.

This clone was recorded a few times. The DNA for the CDR3 is TGTGCCAGTAGAATACCGGGACAGGGGGCAGGTGGCTACACCTTC. It is translated as CASRIPGQGAGGYTF. V gene TRBV19 combines with J gene TRBJ1-2; 12 bases are shared with TRBD1. In germline, CDR1 is LNHDA, CDR2 SQIVND (reference sequence). CDR3 length: 15 residues. The V gene end was trimmed by 6 bases and the J gene end by 7 bases; junction bases not matched to a gene: 9.